These 24 T cell receptor beta chains came from one sample sequenced in a study of blood T cell repertoires in COVID-19. This table comes from immunoSEQ multiplex PCR, and its TCRdb copy is limited to in-frame clones, with some not included. The repertoire holds almost 300,000 clones, with around 84% as singletons. Sample: peripheral blood. These receptors were collected from a man between 65 and 79 years old with acute or convalescent COVID-19.

The CDR3 sequence: CASSQDRWTRGNRDTIYF. The DNA of the CDR3 is TGCGCCAGCAGCCAAGATCGCTGGACCAGGGGGAACCGGGACACCATATATTTT. The chain couples TRBV4-3 to TRBJ1-3, with TRBD1 matching 7 bases. The CDR3 loop spans 18 amino acids. Germline V gene data show CDR1 as LGHNA and CDR2 as YSLEER. The J segment lost 8 bases and the V segment lost 0 bases, leaving 16 bases of the junction unmatched.

The J gene is TRBJ1-6, the V gene TRBV15, with 10 bases fitting TRBD1. Losses at the gene ends were 0 bases for V and 9 bases for J; bases not matched to a gene: 2. Germline loops: CDR1 LNHNV, CDR2 YYDKDF (reference sequence). The CDR3 totals 15 residues. The CDR3 region is CATSREDRGRSPLHF. The DNA of the CDR3 is TGTGCCACCAGCAGAGAAGACAGGGGGCGTTCACCCCTCCACTTT.

This sequence joins TRBV5-1 and TRBJ1-2; D not certain. The CDR3 spans 13 residues. Germline lookup yields CDR1 SGHRS and CDR2 YFSETQ. Trimming removed 0 bases at V and 2 bases at J, with 5 bases between. The CDR3 region is CASSLERNYGYTF. The CDR3 coding sequence is TGCGCCAGCAGCTTGGAGCGGAACTATGGCTACACCTTC.

This clone was picked up one time. The chain joins TRBV25-1 to TRBJ1-3; 8 nucleotides align to TRBD1. The CDR3 runs 16 residues. V dropped 3 bases and J dropped 1; count of bases not matched to a gene: 5. The V gene's germline CDR1 is MGHDK and CDR2 SYGVNS. The CDR3, as DNA: TGTGCCAGCAGTGAGCCCAGGACAGGGTCTGGAAACACCATATATTTT. Amino acid sequence: CASSEPRTGSGNTIYF.

The rearrangement joins TRBV9 to TRBJ2-1; D is perhaps TRBD2 (7 bases). The CDR3 is 15 amino acids. Germline V lookup: CDR1 SGDLS, CDR2 YYNGEE. Trimming removed 4 bases from V and 5 bases from J, with 16 bases in between. CDR3 amino acids: CASSSLGGHHNEQFF. The CDR3 DNA reads as TGTGCCAGCAGCTCCTTGGGGGGGCATCACAATGAGCAGTTCTTC.

This chain joins TRBV9 and TRBJ1-2; 7 bases line up with TRBD1. This CDR3 is 15 amino acids long. Germline lookup yields CDR1 SGDLS and CDR2 YYNGEE. V lost 1 base to trimming and J lost 4 bases; unmatched junction nucleotides: 7. CDR3 bases: TGTGCCAGCAGCGTAAGTTGGGACAGAGCCTATGGCTACACCTTC. This sequence encodes CASSVSWDRAYGYTF.

This clone has more than one count but fewer than ten. This rearrangement joins TRBV4-3 to TRBJ1-2, with 9 bases matching TRBD1. Looked up from germline, CDR1 is LGHNA and CDR2 is YSLEER. The CDR3 contains 14 residues. The V gene end was trimmed by 0 bases and the J gene end by 6 bases; junction bases not matched to a gene: 2. As DNA, the CDR3 is TGCGCCAGCAGCCAAGAACAGGGGGCTCATGGCTACACCTTC. It translates to CASSQEQGAHGYTF.

The CDR3 nucleotides are TGTGCCAGCAGCTCCCGGGTTCCTCGGGAGGATACGCAGTATTTT. Residues: CASSSRVPREDTQYF. The V and J genes are TRBV7-9 and TRBJ2-3, with a weak D call TRBD2 (6 bases). V was clipped by 4 bases and J by 6 bases, with 17 bases between them. The CDR3 totals 15 residues. Germline V gene sequence: CDR1 SEHNR, CDR2 FQNEAQ (reference sequence).

The gene calls are TRBV15 and TRBJ2-5; D may be TRBD2 (5 bases). Trimming cost V 0 bases and J 7 bases, with 12 bases left between them. Germline lookup yields CDR1 LNHNV and CDR2 YYDKDF (reference sequence). The CDR3 is made up of 14 amino acids. The CDR3 region is CATSRDRGMLTQYF. DNA of the CDR3: TGTGCCACCAGCAGAGATCGGGGTATGCTGACCCAGTACTTC.

The chain recombines TRBV4-3 with TRBJ2-2; TRBD2 is a possible D gene (6 bases). Trimming pared 0 bases from V and 5 bases from J, leaving 22 bases between. CDR3 length equals 19 residues. Looked up from germline, CDR1 is LGHNA and CDR2 is YSLEER. CDR3 nucleotides: TGCGCCAGCAGCCAAGATACGGACGGGGGTGGCCCTAATACCGGGGAGCTGTTTTTT. This encodes CASSQDTDGGGPNTGELFF.

The rearrangement joins TRBV20-1 to TRBJ1-4; D remains unclear. V was trimmed by 3 bases and J by 5 bases, leaving 13 bases between them. CDR3 length equals 14 residues. CDR1 and CDR2 (germline): DFQATT, SNEGSKA (reference sequence). CDR3 sequence reads: CSASVDGRNEKLFF. In nucleotides, the CDR3 is TGCAGTGCTAGTGTCGACGGGAGAAATGAAAAACTGTTTTTT.

This clone was seen a single time. The V call is TRBV19, the J call TRBJ2-1, with 13 nucleotides matching TRBD2. Germline V gene lookup returns CDR1 LNHDA and CDR2 SQIVND (reference sequence). The CDR3 extends over 17 amino acids. Trimming took 4 bases from V and 2 from J; bases not matched to a gene: 5. CDR3 sequence reads: CASSRLAGGLTYNEQFF. The CDR3 bases are TGTGCCAGTAGTAGACTAGCGGGGGGCCTAACCTACAATGAGCAGTTCTTC.

V gene TRBV6-2 or TRBV6-3 combines with J gene TRBJ1-1; D remains unclear. Germline CDR1 MNHEY, CDR2 SVGEGT. Trimming removed 0 bases at V and 1 base at J, with 9 bases between. This CDR3 has 15 residues. CDR3 region: CASSYSLDSNTEAFF. The CDR3 DNA reads as TGTGCCAGCAGTTACTCGTTAGACTCGAACACTGAAGCTTTCTTT.

This sequence joins TRBV6-5 and TRBJ1-5, with TRBD1 matching over 8 bases. The length of the CDR3 is 15 residues. With V trimmed by 7 bases and J by 2 bases, 7 bases remained unmatched. Germline V gives CDR1 MNHEY, CDR2 SVGAGI. The CDR3 nucleotides read TGTGCCAGCACGCAACAGGGGGTTGGCAATCAGCCCCAGCATTTT. Amino acid sequence: CASTQQGVGNQPQHF.

This clone has only one observation. The V and J genes are TRBV6-5 and TRBJ2-7; no definite D call. CDR1 MNHEY and CDR2 SVGAGI come from the germline V gene. This CDR3 spans 13 amino acids. The germline V and J ends were trimmed by 0 bases and 2 bases, with 5 bases remaining between them. In nucleotides, the CDR3 is TGTGCCAGCAGTTACTCACAGACCTACGAGCAGTACTTC. Its protein product is CASSYSQTYEQYF.

The chain combines TRBV18 with TRBJ1-1, with D possibly matching TRBD1 (6 bases). CDR3 size: 15 residues. In germline, CDR1 is KGHSH, CDR2 LQKENI. Trimming took 4 bases from V and 1 from J, leaving 13 bases between them. CDR3 loop: CASSQSQGRNTEAFF. CDR3 nucleotide sequence: TGTGCCAGCTCACAGTCCCAGGGGAGGAACACTGAAGCTTTCTTT.

The J gene is TRBJ2-1, the V gene TRBV5-1, with 9 bases fitting TRBD2. The germline gives CDR1 SGHRS, CDR2 YFSETQ. The CDR3 is 16 residues long. Losses at the gene ends were 1 base for V and 4 bases for J; bases not matched to a gene: 6. CDR3 protein: CASSLNGAGGYNEQFF. The CDR3 DNA sequence: TGCGCCAGCAGCTTGAATGGGGCGGGAGGGTACAATGAGCAGTTCTTC.

Ten or more counts support this clone. The CDR3 sequence is CASSLGGGAPHEQYF. The DNA of the CDR3 is TGTGCCAGCAGCTTAGGTGGGGGGGCGCCCCACGAGCAGTACTTC. V is TRBV11-3 and J is TRBJ2-7; D might be TRBD2 (7 bases). Per the germline V gene, CDR1 is SGHNT and CDR2 is YENEEA. With 1 base removed from V and 5 bases from J, the gap between germline ends came to 15 bases. The CDR3 has 15 residues.

The chain employs TRBV6-5 and TRBJ1-2; D remains unclear. CDR3 length equals 13 residues. Trimming left V 2 bases short and J 4 bases short, with 8 bases between. The V gene's germline CDR1 is MNHEY and CDR2 SVGAGI. This CDR3 reads CASSYTVGYGYTF. Here the CDR3 DNA reads TGTGCCAGCAGTTACACAGTCGGCTATGGCTACACCTTC.

The chain combines TRBV9 with TRBJ2-3; a weak D match, TRBD1 (5 bases). V was clipped by 0 bases and J by 2 bases, with 10 bases between them. Germline CDR1 is SGDLS and CDR2 is YYNGEE. This CDR3 region has 15 residues. The CDR3 loop is CASSVGQGNTDTQYF. The CDR3 region has the DNA TGTGCCAGCAGCGTAGGGCAGGGCAACACAGATACGCAGTATTTT.

The CDR3 region is CASSLQLQGGMNTEAFF. Written as DNA, the CDR3 is TGCGCCAGCAGCCTCCAGCTACAGGGGGGGATGAACACTGAAGCTTTCTTT. This chain joins TRBV5-1 and TRBJ1-1, with TRBD1 matching 8 bases. This CDR3 is built from 17 residues. Trimming cost V 4 bases and J 0 bases; bases outside gene matches: 11. The V gene's germline CDR1 is SGHRS and CDR2 YFSETQ.

This chain uses TRBV4-2 with TRBJ1-3, with D hard to call. Germline V CDR1 and CDR2: LGHNA, YNFKEQ. CDR3 length equals 16 residues. Trimming pared 0 bases from V and 2 bases from J, leaving 11 bases between. This CDR3 is CASSQERVVTGNTIYF. DNA of the CDR3: TGTGCCAGCAGCCAAGAGAGGGTCGTAACTGGAAACACCATATATTTT.

The chain links TRBV2 to TRBJ1-6, with D tentatively TRBD1 (6 bases). The V end lost 4 bases, the J end lost 10 bases, and 14 bases lay between the germline ends. Per germline, CDR1 SNHLY and CDR2 FYNNEI. CDR3 length: 14 amino acids. For the CDR3, the DNA is TGTGCCAGCAGTGTTACCAGGGGTGGCTCACCCCTCCACTTT. It translates to CASSVTRGGSPLHF.

The rearrangement joins TRBV19 to TRBJ1-1, with 9 positions matching TRBD1. The J segment lost 4 bases and the V segment lost 1 base, leaving 7 bases of the junction unmatched. The germline CDR1 and CDR2 sequences are LNHDA and SQIVND (reference sequence). This CDR3 is 16 amino acids long. CDR3 residues: CASSIARGTGSTEAFF. In DNA form, the CDR3 reads TGTGCCAGTAGTATAGCACGAGGGACAGGGAGCACTGAAGCTTTCTTT.